This T cell receptor beta chain was captured in a study of blood T cells in healthy people across ages. Study-level points and caveats: One million T cells yielded diversity estimates that were considered underestimates.

This clonotype was recorded a few times. The antigen is not known. Germline CDR1 reads SGHTA; CDR2 reads FQGNSA. Trimming cost V 4 bases and J 0 bases, with 16 bases left between them. This CDR3 is built from 17 residues. Through a sample-barcoded 5' primer and a J-beta primer mix, a second PCR was run for about 7 to 12 cycles. Using its own MiXCR run on the 5' RACE reads, TCRdb lists one record per CDR3 protein. The sample gives approximately 800,000 distinct CDR3 sequences, around 36% of which show up once; around 13% is in the top ten. The receptor was isolated from a man in his late teens or twenties in good health. The sample was blood. This rearrangement joins TRBV7-2 to TRBJ1-3; D is possibly TRBD1 (5 bases). CDR3 residues: CASSSLVPGLSGNTIYF. CDR3 coding DNA: TGTGCCAGCAGCTCTTTGGTACCAGGGCTCTCTGGAAACACCATATATTTT.